This section outlines one T cell receptor (beta chain) sequence together with its context. Its cognate antigen is unknown. Staff drew around 10 milliliters of peripheral blood from each donor. Trimming left V 3 bases short and J 4 bases short, with 13 bases between. This CDR3 has 15 residues. The germline V gene has CDR1 KGHSH and CDR2 LQKENI. The data belong to a study of blood T cells in healthy people across ages. Whole-study findings and limits: Diversity was estimated from one million T cells, and these estimates were considered underestimates.

Alongside a J-beta primer mix, a sample-barcoded 5' primer served in a second PCR lasting about 7 to 12 cycles. Each cDNA molecule, via a template-switch adaptor with 12 random nucleotides, was tagged. Every sample gave at least 3 million paired-end reads containing CDR3. Via MiXCR, TCRdb re-called the 5' RACE reads, giving one row per CDR3 protein. The sample includes fewer than 2,000,000 distinct CDR3 sequences, roughly two fifths seen only once; the top ten take under 30%. Sequenced: blood. The V call is TRBV18, the J call TRBJ1-5, with a tentative D call TRBD1 (6 bases). This TCR came from a human donor in good health. DNA for the CDR3: TGTGCCAGCTCACCGCAAACAGGGCGTAATCAGCCCCAGCATTTT. This translates into CASSPQTGRNQPQHF.